The text below deals with one TCR beta chain. Its antigen is not known. This entry belongs to a study of CD8 T cells in Susac syndrome. Study results and limitations: The authors acknowledged that their TCR sequencing and HLA analysis involved a relatively small number of individuals.

Sequencing targeted TCR beta in T cells from blood (CD8+ and CD4+). Germline V gives CDR1 DFQATT, CDR2 SNEGSKA (reference sequence). CDR3 length: 17 amino acids. V lost 1 base to trimming and J lost 0 bases, with 19 bases between them. Random hexamers served to reverse transcribe roughly 0.45 to 1 ug RNA. Multiplex immunoSEQ PCR targeted 54 Vbeta and 13 Jbeta TCR beta segments. In TCRdb, the immunoSEQ multiplex PCR reads were re-called with MiXCR into one record per CDR3 protein. Among 250,000 to 350,000 distinct CDR3 sequences listed, roughly 85% were seen once. J is TRBJ2-7 and V is TRBV20-1; tentatively, D is TRBD1 (5 bases). The TCR was taken from a human donor with multiple sclerosis. Sequencing input: CD8+ T cells from PBMCs. The CDR3 sequence is CSARGVWGGPLSYEQYF. CDR3 DNA: TGCAGTGCTAGAGGGGTTTGGGGCGGCCCCCTCTCCTACGAGCAGTACTTC.